This TCR beta chain was captured in a study of blood T cells in healthy people across ages. This clonotype was observed a handful of times. Its antigen is still unknown. Looked up from germline, CDR1 is DFQATT and CDR2 is SNEGSKA (reference sequence). The CDR3 covers 14 residues. The J segment lost 11 bases and the V segment lost 1 base, leaving 12 bases of the junction unmatched. Whole-study findings and limits: The study lacked donor CMV status, which possibly confounded expanded clonotype changes.

Together with a sample-barcoded 5' primer, a J-beta primer mix was included in a second PCR lasting roughly 6 to 12 cycles. Each CDR3 protein gets one entry after TCRdb re-called the 5' RACE reads with MiXCR. In the table there are approximately 780,000 distinct CDR3 sequences, 25% to 30% of which are singletons. In addition, the sample was reused for a study of T cells of mothers and their children.

Material for sequencing was blood. This TCR was sampled from a boy between 10 and 17 years old in good health. The chain employs TRBV20-1 and TRBJ2-5; 8 bases are a match to TRBD1. For the CDR3, the DNA is TGCAGTGCTAGAGTCCTCAGGGGGCCGGTTGAGCAGTACTTC. Translation gives CSARVLRGPVEQYF.